A single sample gave rise to the 32 T cell receptor beta chains below, sequenced in a study of T cell clones after liver transplantation. Here immunoSEQ multiplex PCR was the method, and the copy in TCRdb shows in-frame clones only, minus some. The sample lists some 80,000 clones, around four fifths occurring once. This specimen was CD4+ T cells from blood, taken less than 50 months after liver transplant. These receptors were taken from a human patient who received a liver transplant. Some T cells may be provided by the graft donor.

The chain combines TRBV7-3 with TRBJ2-3; 9 bases are shared with TRBD2. The CDR3 consists of 16 residues. Germline trimming cut 2 bases from V and 0 bases from J; bases unmatched to any gene: 3. Germline CDR1 reads SGHTA; CDR2 reads FQGTGA. CDR3 nucleotide sequence: TGTGCCAGCAGCTTAGGAAGCGGGAGGAGCACAGATACGCAGTATTTT. It codes for CASSLGSGRSTDTQYF.

The chain links TRBV11-1 to TRBJ2-7; TRBD2 aligns across 10 bases. Losses at the gene ends were 4 bases for V and 0 bases for J; bases not matched to a gene: 6. This CDR3 region has 16 residues. CDR1 is SGHAT and CDR2 is FQDESV in the germline V gene (reference sequence). Here the CDR3 reads CASSSGLAESSYEQYF. DNA for the CDR3: TGTGCCAGCAGCTCTGGACTAGCGGAGAGCTCCTACGAGCAGTACTTC.

The chain uses TRBV18 and TRBJ2-3, with D perhaps being TRBD1 or TRBD2 (6 bases each). From germline, CDR1 is KGHSH and CDR2 LQKENI. Trimming cost V 5 bases and J 1 base, with 13 bases left between them. The CDR3 is 15 amino acids. This CDR3 reads CASSTEGVGTDTQYF. The CDR3 region has the DNA TGTGCCAGCTCAACGGAGGGGGTGGGCACAGATACGCAGTATTTT.

This clone was detected only once. The chain carries TRBV7-2 and TRBJ1-3; 9 bases fit TRBD1. Germline V gene sequence: CDR1 SGHTA, CDR2 FQGNSA. CDR3 length equals 19 residues. Losses at the gene ends were 0 bases for V and 0 bases for J; bases not matched to a gene: 9. In nucleotides, the CDR3 is TGTGCCAGCAGCTTAGCCGGGACAGGGTTGGTGGGCTCTGGAAACACCATATATTTT. Translation: CASSLAGTGLVGSGNTIYF.

The CDR3 reads CASSSTSVSYEQYF. As DNA, the CDR3 is TGTGCCAGCAGCTCCACTAGCGTCTCCTACGAGCAGTACTTC. The chain uses TRBV7-2 and TRBJ2-7; 7 bases are a match to TRBD2. The CDR3 is 14 amino acids. Unmatched junction bases numbered 3, after V lost 4 bases and J lost 0 bases. Germline CDR1 and CDR2: SGHTA and FQGNSA.

V is TRBV11-2 and J is TRBJ2-7, with a possible D match to TRBD2 (6 bases). The germline V gene has CDR1 SGHAT and CDR2 FQNNGV. This CDR3 is built from 15 residues. V was trimmed by 5 bases and J by 2 bases, leaving 16 bases between them. CDR3 region: CASSPPTSGAYEQYF. In DNA, the CDR3 is TGTGCCAGCAGCCCCCCTACATCGGGGGCCTACGAGCAGTACTTC.

The chain combines TRBV7-6 with TRBJ2-7, with 7 nucleotides matching TRBD2. The CDR3 has 16 amino acids. Germline CDR1 SGHVS, CDR2 FNYEAQ. V lost 0 bases, J lost 6 bases, and 11 bases stayed unmatched. CDR3 bases: TGTGCCAGCAGCTTAGCGCTGGGGGAGGGGCTGGCCGAGCAGTACTTC. Translating gives CASSLALGEGLAEQYF.

This clone was detected a few times. This chain joins TRBV5-6 and TRBJ1-1; D perhaps matches TRBD1 (5 bases). The CDR3 is 16 amino acids. Trimming took off 1 base at V and 0 bases at J, with 13 bases between the two ends. Germline values: CDR1 SGHDT, CDR2 YYEEEE. The chain's CDR3 is CASSLYRGLMNTEAFF. The CDR3 DNA reads as TGTGCCAGCAGCTTGTATCGGGGCCTTATGAACACTGAAGCTTTCTTT.

The V call is TRBV7-2, the J call TRBJ1-3, with D possibly matching TRBD1 (6 bases). CDR3 length: 16 residues. The germline V gene has CDR1 SGHTA and CDR2 FQGNSA. V lost 1 base, J lost 3 bases, and 13 bases lay in between. The CDR3 spells CASSLVGRQVGNTIYF. CDR3 DNA sequence: TGTGCCAGCAGCTTAGTTGGTCGACAGGTTGGAAACACCATATATTTT. Based on the CDR3 plus reference TRBV7-2 and TRBJ1-3, the full variable domain is GAGVSQSPSNKVTEKGKDVELRCDPISGHTALYWYRQSLGQGLEFLIYFQGNSAPDKSGLPSDRFSAERTGGSVSTLTIQRTQQEDSAVYLCASSLVGRQVGNTIYFGEGSWLTVV.

CDR3: CASSADRDTEAFF. As DNA, the CDR3 is TGTGCCAGCAGCGCGGACAGGGACACTGAAGCTTTCTTT. The chain has TRBV11-3 and TRBJ1-1; 8 nucleotides match TRBD1. Germline-derived CDR1 and CDR2 are SGHNT and YENEEA. V gave up 5 bases and J gave up 3 bases; unmatched junction bases: 2. The CDR3 runs 13 residues.

The V and J genes are TRBV7-2 and TRBJ2-3; possibly TRBD1 for D (6 bases). Trimming stripped 1 base from V and 0 bases from J, with 8 bases between. Germline lookup yields CDR1 SGHTA and CDR2 FQGNSA. The CDR3 is 15 amino acids. CDR3 in amino acids: CASSLVGQSTDTQYF. In nucleotides, the CDR3 is TGTGCCAGCAGCTTAGTAGGACAGAGCACAGATACGCAGTATTTT.

J is TRBJ1-2 and V is TRBV7-2, with TRBD1 matching over 12 bases. This CDR3 has 15 amino acids. Germline V gene sequence: CDR1 SGHTA, CDR2 FQGNSA. The ends lost 1 base at V and 7 bases at J; junction bases unmatched: 4. In nucleotides, the CDR3 is TGTGCCAGCAGCTTAGGGGACAGGGGGCTTGCTGGCTACACCTTC. Encoded protein: CASSLGDRGLAGYTF.

The chain has TRBV11-3 and TRBJ2-1; TRBD2 agrees at 10 bases. The V gene's germline CDR1 is SGHNT and CDR2 YENEEA. This CDR3 has 15 amino acids. Germline trimming cut 4 bases from V and 4 bases from J; bases unmatched to any gene: 4. The CDR3 spells CASSSGTSAYNEQFF. The CDR3 bases are TGTGCCAGCAGCTCAGGGACTAGCGCGTACAATGAGCAGTTCTTC.

V usage is TRBV6-6 and J usage is TRBJ2-7; 7 positions agree with TRBD1. Per the germline V gene, CDR1 is MNHNY and CDR2 is SVGAGI (reference sequence). The J segment lost 2 bases and the V segment lost 6 bases, leaving 10 bases of the junction unmatched. The CDR3 is 15 residues long. CDR3 region: CASSRPQGVTYEQYF. CDR3 coding DNA: TGTGCCAGCAGCAGACCGCAGGGGGTAACCTACGAGCAGTACTTC.

The chain has TRBV4-1 and TRBJ2-7; TRBD2 agrees at 9 bases. The junction had 4 bases not matched to a gene; V was cut back by 1 base and J by 3 bases. Germline assignment: CDR1 MGHRA and CDR2 YSYEKL. This CDR3 contains 15 residues. The CDR3 DNA reads TGCGCCAGCAGCCAAGCGGTAGCGGGAGTCTACGAGCAGTACTTC. Amino acids: CASSQAVAGVYEQYF.

The chain couples TRBV18 to TRBJ2-5, with a possible D match to TRBD1 (5 bases). The V gene's germline CDR1 is KGHSH and CDR2 LQKENI. The CDR3 has 13 amino acids. The V gene lost 4 bases and the J gene lost 2 bases, with 8 bases spanning the gap. CDR3 nucleotides: TGTGCCAGCTCACAGGGGTCACAAGAGACCCAGTACTTC. It yields the protein CASSQGSQETQYF.

The rearrangement joins TRBV4-3 to TRBJ2-3, with 8 positions matching TRBD1. V trimming: 1 base; J trimming: 6 bases; junction bases outside the gene matches: 9. Per germline, CDR1 LGHNA and CDR2 YSLEER. The CDR3 length is 16 residues. The CDR3 DNA sequence: TGCGCCAGCAGCCAAGGGGGAGGACAGGGCGCGGATACGCAGTATTTT. Its protein product is CASSQGGGQGADTQYF.

The rearrangement uses TRBV19 and TRBJ2-1, with 11 bases aligning to TRBD2. Germline CDR1 reads LNHDA; CDR2 reads SQIVND (reference sequence). This CDR3 contains 15 residues. V gave up 10 bases and J gave up 7 bases; unmatched junction bases: 12. The CDR3 DNA sequence: TGTGCCACTAAACTACTAGCGGGAGATAAAAATGAGCAGTTCTTC. Residues: CATKLLAGDKNEQFF. Variable domain in full (rest from reference TRBV19 and TRBJ2-1): DGGITQSPKYLFRKEGQNVTLSCEQNLNHDAMYWYRQDPGQGLRLIYYSQIVNDFQKGDIAEGYSVSREKKESFPLTVTSAQKNPTAFYLCATKLLAGDKNEQFFGPGTRLTVL.

The V and J genes are TRBV7-6 and TRBJ2-7; D is perhaps TRBD1 or TRBD2 (5 bases each). CDR3 size: 13 residues. The V end was cut by 5 bases, the J end by 2 bases, with 10 bases between. The germline CDR1 and CDR2 sequences are SGHVS and FNYEAQ. This CDR3 is CASSRDGPYEQYF. CDR3 DNA sequence: TGTGCCAGCAGCCGGGACGGACCCTACGAGCAGTACTTC.

This chain uses TRBV7-2 with TRBJ2-2; TRBD1 or TRBD2 may be the D gene (5 bases each). The CDR3 extends over 15 amino acids. Trimming cost V 5 bases and J 7 bases, with 17 bases left between them. From germline, CDR1 is SGHTA and CDR2 FQGNSA. The chain's CDR3 is CASSAAGTPGGELFF. DNA of the CDR3: TGTGCCAGCAGCGCCGCCGGGACCCCCGGCGGGGAGCTGTTTTTT.

The chain carries TRBV10-1 and TRBJ2-7; D uncertain. The CDR3 runs 14 residues. V lost 9 bases and J lost 0, with 15 bases in between. CDR1 is WNHNN, CDR2 SYGVQD, per germline (reference sequence). CDR3 amino acids: CARGPGSSSYEQYF. CDR3 DNA: TGCGCCAGGGGTCCGGGTTCGAGCTCCTACGAGCAGTACTTC.

This clone occurred a few times. The rearrangement links TRBV27 to TRBJ1-6, with 10 positions matching TRBD1. The V and J ends lost 3 bases and 7 bases, in that order; junction bases with no gene match: 3. The length of the CDR3 is 15 residues. Germline V gene data show CDR1 as MNHEY and CDR2 as SMNVEV (reference sequence). The CDR3 is CASSFAGQGNSPLHF. In DNA, the CDR3 is TGTGCCAGCAGTTTTGCGGGACAGGGGAATTCACCCCTCCACTTT.

The J gene is TRBJ2-2, the V gene TRBV18, with a tentative D call TRBD2 (6 bases). From germline, CDR1 is KGHSH and CDR2 LQKENI. The V gene lost 3 bases and the J gene lost 0 bases, with 11 bases spanning the gap. This CDR3 is built from 16 residues. CDR3 nucleotides: TGTGCCAGCTCACCCGTTAGCGGACCGAACACCGGGGAGCTGTTTTTT. The encoded protein is CASSPVSGPNTGELFF.

On this clone itself: Other DNA sequences in the sample encode the same CDR3. The rearrangement uses TRBV7-2 and TRBJ1-5, with 11 bases matching TRBD1. The CDR3 covers 16 residues. The V gene end was trimmed by 2 bases and the J gene end by 3 bases; junction bases not matched to a gene: 3. Germline CDR1 reads SGHTA; CDR2 reads FQGNSA. CDR3 nucleotide sequence: TGTGCCAGCAGCTTACTAGGACAGGGGGCCAATCAGCCCCAGCATTTT. Amino acids: CASSLLGQGANQPQHF.

J is TRBJ2-2 and V is TRBV11-3, with no clear D. Per germline, CDR1 SGHNT and CDR2 YENEEA. The CDR3 runs to 13 residues. V was trimmed by 3 bases and J by 8 bases, leaving 10 bases between them. The CDR3 sequence is CASSLNTPGELFF. The CDR3 coding sequence is TGTGCCAGCAGCTTGAATACCCCGGGGGAGCTGTTTTTT.

This chain uses TRBV27 with TRBJ2-7, with 8 positions matching TRBD1. The CDR3 contains 13 residues. CDR1 and CDR2 (germline): MNHEY, SMNVEV (reference sequence). The trim removed 8 bases at V and 3 bases at J, leaving 6 bases unmatched. CDR3 loop: CASLRDRSYEQYF. In DNA, the CDR3 is TGTGCCAGCCTCCGGGACAGGAGCTACGAGCAGTACTTC.

The gene calls are TRBV7-6 and TRBJ2-5; D remains unclear. The germline CDR1 and CDR2 sequences are SGHVS and FNYEAQ. There are 14 residues in the CDR3. Trimming took 3 bases from V and 5 from J, leaving 13 bases between them. The DNA of the CDR3 is TGTGCCAGCAGCTTTCGGACGGCGCCGGAGACCCAGTACTTC. This encodes CASSFRTAPETQYF. Filled out from reference TRBV7-6 and TRBJ2-5, the complete variable domain reads GAGVSQSPRYKVTKRGQDVALRCDPISGHVSLYWYRQALGQGPEFLTYFNYEAQQDKSGLPNDRFSAERPEGSISTLTIQRTEQRDSAMYRCASSFRTAPETQYFGPGTRLLVL.

The CDR3 reads CASSQQGEKLFF. The CDR3 DNA reads TGTGCCAGCAGCCAGCAGGGGGAAAAACTGTTTTTT. The chain has TRBV5-4 and TRBJ1-4, with D perhaps TRBD1 (6 bases). With 4 bases removed from V and 8 bases from J, the gap between germline ends came to 9 bases. The CDR3 is 12 amino acids. Germline V lookup: CDR1 SGHNT, CDR2 YYREEE (reference sequence).

The table lists this clone with a count of one. The V gene is TRBV27, the J gene TRBJ1-5, with TRBD1 as a possible D gene (6 bases). The CDR3 has 16 amino acids. The ends were cut back, 6 bases at V and 6 bases at J, with 21 bases in the middle. CDR1 and CDR2 (germline): MNHEY, SMNVEV (reference sequence). In nucleotides, the CDR3 is TGTGCCAGCAGCCGGACAGACGGGGGCCCGGGTCAGCCCCAGCATTTT. Its protein product is CASSRTDGGPGQPQHF.

In its sample, this clone was seen once. V usage is TRBV9 and J usage is TRBJ2-3, with 10 nucleotides matching TRBD2. V gave up 3 bases and J gave up 5 bases; unmatched junction bases: 3. The CDR3 is 14 amino acids. Germline-derived CDR1 and CDR2 are SGDLS and YYNGEE. Here the CDR3 DNA reads TGTGCCAGCAGCGAACTAGCGGGACGAGATACGCAGTATTTT. This gives the protein CASSELAGRDTQYF.

This sequence joins TRBV2 and TRBJ1-2, with TRBD1 identical over 9 bases. The CDR3 has 16 amino acids. The V gene end was trimmed by 4 bases and the J gene end by 4 bases; junction bases not matched to a gene: 10. The germline V gene encodes CDR1 SNHLY and CDR2 FYNNEI. CDR3 sequence reads: CASSGDRARLSYGYTF. CDR3 bases: TGTGCCAGCAGTGGGGACAGGGCGCGACTCTCCTATGGCTACACCTTC.

This clone was counted once. The CDR3 DNA sequence: TGTGCCAGCAGCCAAGGGCAGAACACTGAAGCTTTCTTT. Protein sequence: CASSQGQNTEAFF. The chain links TRBV14 to TRBJ1-1, with D unresolved. The CDR3 runs to 13 residues. Germline V gives CDR1 SGHDN, CDR2 FVKESK. V lost 1 base and J lost 1, with 4 bases in between.